A selection of T cell receptor beta chains follows, all from one sample in a study of identical twins. TCRdb re-analysed the 5' RACE reads in MiXCR, keeping a single row per CDR3 protein. The sample holds some 250,000 distinct CDR3 sequences, 10% to 15% seen once. These sequences were also reported in another study, on yellow fever vaccine responses in identical twins.

Specimen: memory (CD45RO+) T cells sorted from blood. The receptors here all came from a woman aged 18 to 35 in good health. Both conserved end residues are part of each CDR3. A D gene is named only where the DNA matches it firmly. Not every row has a clone size; where given, it reads once, few, many or a size class.

CDR3nt | CDR3aa | d_gene | v_gene | abundance | j_gene
TGCAGCGTTGTGCGGGGGGCTGTGGAGACCCAGTACTTC | CSVVRGAVETQYF | TRBD2 | TRBV29-1 | . | TRBJ2-5
TGTGCCAGCAGCTTAATTAGGCTAGCGGGGGGGGCAGATACGCAGTATTTT | CASSLIRLAGGADTQYF | TRBD2 | TRBV7-3 | once | TRBJ2-3
TGTGCCACCAGTGACTTGGGGCGGGGGCCAAACACCGGGGAGCTGTTTTTT | CATSDLGRGPNTGELFF | . | TRBV24-1 | . | TRBJ2-2
TGTGCCAGCAGCCGAGGGACTAGCGGACAAGGGGGGCAGTACTTC | CASSRGTSGQGGQYF | TRBD2 | TRBV5-6 | many | TRBJ2-7
TGTGCCAGCTCACGACAGGACACTAATGAAAAACTGTTTTTT | CASSRQDTNEKLFF | . | TRBV18 | . | TRBJ1-4
TGTGCCAGCAGCCTCCGGGACAGGAACACCGGGGAGCTGTTTTTT | CASSLRDRNTGELFF | . | TRBV21-1 | many | TRBJ2-2
TGTGCCTCGAACAGGGGGCTGGAGCGAGACAATCAGCCCCAGCATTTT | CASNRGLERDNQPQHF | TRBD1 | TRBV30 | few | TRBJ1-5
TGTGCCAGCAGCCCAACTAGCGGAGCAACCGGGGAGCTGTTTTTT | CASSPTSGATGELFF | TRBD2 | TRBV7-6 | few | TRBJ2-2
TGTGCCAGCAGCTTCGACGCGAACACCGGGGAGCTGTTTTTT | CASSFDANTGELFF | . | TRBV5-4 | few | TRBJ2-2
TGTGCCACCAGCAGAGATAGGTCGACAGGGGGCGAGCAGTACTTC | CATSRDRSTGGEQYF | TRBD1 | TRBV15 | . | TRBJ2-7
TGCGCCAGCTCCGCCTCGGGACTAGCGGCCAACAATGAGCAGTTCTTC | CASSASGLAANNEQFF | TRBD2 | TRBV5-1 | many | TRBJ2-1
TGTGCCAGCAGCATCGCGGAGACCCAGTACTTC | CASSIAETQYF | . | TRBV7-9 | many | TRBJ2-5
TGTGCCACCACCGACGGGCGGGTCACCTCTCCCCCTTTT | CATTDGRVTSPPF | . | TRBV10-3 | few | TRBJ2-3
TGCGCCAGCAGCTTGTCCCGGACTAGCGGGGGCCTCCTCACAGATACGCAGTATTTT | CASSLSRTSGGLLTDTQYF | TRBD2 | TRBV5-1 | . | TRBJ2-3
TGTGCCAGCAGTCTGGAACCCGCGGGGGGCCGCACAGATACGCAGTATTTT | CASSLEPAGGRTDTQYF | TRBD2 | TRBV6-4 | few | TRBJ2-3
TGTGCCAGCAGGGATTCAACTCGGCAGCAAGAGACCCAGTACTTC | CASRDSTRQQETQYF | . | TRBV2 | few | TRBJ2-5
TGCAGTGCCCCACAGGGGGCAGGGGCCAACGTCCTGACTTTC | CSAPQGAGANVLTF | TRBD1 | TRBV20-1 | few | TRBJ2-6
TGTGCCATCAGCGAGGGGACAGGGGGCAGTCAGCCCCAGCATTTT | CAISEGTGGSQPQHF | TRBD1 | TRBV10-3 | . | TRBJ1-5
TGTGCCATTCGGGCCCCCCGGTCGTACGAGCAGTACTTC | CAIRAPRSYEQYF | . | TRBV19 | . | TRBJ2-7
TGTGCCAGCAGCGAAGGCGGGCTAGCGGGGCACAATGAGCAGTTCTTC | CASSEGGLAGHNEQFF | TRBD2 | TRBV2 | few | TRBJ2-1
TGTGCCAGCAGTTTTACGGCACAGCAGTTCTTC | CASSFTAQQFF | . | TRBV12-3/TRBV12-4 | many | TRBJ2-1
TGTGCCAGCAGCGTAGGTGGCGGGGGCGGGGGAGAGACCCAGTACTTC | CASSVGGGGGGETQYF | . | TRBV9 | few | TRBJ2-5
TGTGCCAGCAGCCAAGGCGCGACAGCGAAGACCGGGGAGCTGTTTTTT | CASSQGATAKTGELFF | . | TRBV3-1 | many | TRBJ2-2
TGCAGCGGCCGACAGGGAGAATCCTACGAGCAGTACTTC | CSGRQGESYEQYF | TRBD1 | TRBV29-1 | many | TRBJ2-7
TGTGCCAGCAGCCGCCAGGGGGGGGCGGGTGCCAACGTCCTGACTTTC | CASSRQGGAGANVLTF | . | TRBV27 | few | TRBJ2-6
TGCAGTGCCCCAAGGGGACAGGGGCGCGAGCAGTACTTC | CSAPRGQGREQYF | TRBD1 | TRBV20-1 | . | TRBJ2-7
TGCGCCAGCAGCCCTGGACAGGGGGAATACGAGCAGTACTTC | CASSPGQGEYEQYF | TRBD1 | TRBV5-1 | few | TRBJ2-7
TGCAGTGCTTCAGTGGGGTCAGCTGAAGAGACCCAGTACTTC | CSASVGSAEETQYF | . | TRBV20-1 | many | TRBJ2-5
TGCGCCAGCAGTCCAAGACTAGCGGCCACCCCTTATGACAATGAGCAGTTCTTC | CASSPRLAATPYDNEQFF | TRBD2 | TRBV23-1 | . | TRBJ2-1
TGTGCCAGCAGTTTATCATCCTATAATTCACCCCTCCACTTT | CASSLSSYNSPLHF | . | TRBV28 | . | TRBJ1-6
TGCGCCAGCAGCATCGTACAGGGAACCCGCACAGATACGCAGTATTTT | CASSIVQGTRTDTQYF | . | TRBV5-1 | . | TRBJ2-3
TGCAGCGGGGGGGCCACCTACGAGCAGTACTTC | CSGGATYEQYF | TRBD2 | TRBV20-1 | few | TRBJ2-7
TGCGCCAGCAGCTTACAGGGTTATGGCACCGGGGAGCTGTTTTTT | CASSLQGYGTGELFF | . | TRBV5-1 | few | TRBJ2-2
TGCAGCTCCCGGTGGTTGGACGAGCAGTACTTC | CSSRWLDEQYF | . | TRBV29-1 | few | TRBJ2-7
TGTGCCAGCAGCCCGCTCCCGGGACAGGCCCCCGGGGAGCTGTTTTTT | CASSPLPGQAPGELFF | TRBD1 | TRBV7-9 | . | TRBJ2-2
TGCAGTGTTCCGGGACGGAGCTCCTACGAGCAGTACTTC | CSVPGRSSYEQYF | . | TRBV20-1 | many | TRBJ2-7
TGTGCCAGCAGTACAGCTCCCGAGCAGTACTTC | CASSTAPEQYF | . | TRBV28 | few | TRBJ2-7
TGTGCCAGCAGCCTCCCGGGACAGGGGATTCGGGAGACCCAGTACTTC | CASSLPGQGIRETQYF | TRBD1 | TRBV2 | . | TRBJ2-5
TGTGCCACCTCGCTTGTCCCCGGGGAGCTGTTTTTT | CATSLVPGELFF | . | TRBV24-1 | . | TRBJ2-2
TGTGCCAGCAGCCTACGAACGGGACAGGGGACTGAGCAGTACTTC | CASSLRTGQGTEQYF | TRBD1 | TRBV3-1 | many | TRBJ2-7
TGCAGTGCTAGAGAAATGGACAGCCATTACGAGCAGTACTTC | CSAREMDSHYEQYF | . | TRBV20-1 | many | TRBJ2-7
TGTGCCAGCAGCTCCGACCGATATCAGCCCCAGCATTTT | CASSSDRYQPQHF | . | TRBV7-2 | many | TRBJ1-5
TGTGCCAGCTCACCACCGTCGGGGTTAACAGATACGCAGTATTTT | CASSPPSGLTDTQYF | . | TRBV18 | . | TRBJ2-3
TGTGCCAGCAGCTCCGGACAGGGGTATAATTCACCCCTCCACTTT | CASSSGQGYNSPLHF | TRBD1 | TRBV5-6 | few | TRBJ1-6
TGTGCCACCGAGGTGGAGGGGGGCACTGAAGCTTTCTTT | CATEVEGGTEAFF | . | TRBV28 | many | TRBJ1-1
TGTGCCAGCAGCCCCGACAGTAAATACAATGAGCAGTTCTTC | CASSPDSKYNEQFF | . | TRBV11-1 | . | TRBJ2-1
TGTGCCTGGTCAGTATCCTACGAGCAGTACTTC | CAWSVSYEQYF | . | TRBV30 | . | TRBJ2-7